This T cell receptor (beta chain) was profiled in a study of blood T cell repertoires in COVID-19. Study in general: The study drew acute and convalescent COVID-19 samples from the United States, Italy and Spain. The analysed material was cDNA or gDNA that came from T cells, B-cell-depleted T cells, or PBMCs.

Germline-derived CDR1 and CDR2 are SGDLS and YYNGEE. V was pared by 2 bases and J by 7 bases, with 6 bases between. The CDR3 loop spans 12 amino acids. Original analysis: Researchers report that nucleated cell counts were estimated from reference gene primer amplification. The table came from immunoSEQ multiplex PCR; TCRdb's copy has only in-frame clones and leaves some out. V, J and clone size are taken as reported in that table, and D and trimming were inferred from the DNA itself. Altogether 180,000 or so clones are present, roughly 81% being singletons, with the ten largest covering under 8.5%. V gene TRBV9 combines with J gene TRBJ2-2; TRBD2 might be the D (6 bases). Sequencing used peripheral blood. The TCR was taken from a man in his forties or fifties who had recovered from COVID-19. This CDR3 reads CASSVEGGELFF. In nucleotides, the CDR3 is TGTGCCAGCAGCGTGGAGGGCGGGGAGCTGTTTTTT.